This note documents a single T cell receptor (beta chain) sequence. The germline V gene has CDR1 LGHDT and CDR2 YNNKEL (reference sequence). The CDR3 extends over 15 amino acids. The V end was cut by 4 bases, the J end by 2 bases, with 12 bases between. The sample belongs to a study of blood T cell repertoires in COVID-19. Enrolled through a virtual design, the participants were between roughly 18 and 89 years of age and came from 24 US areas. Profiling relied on immunoSEQ multiplex PCR, and the TCRdb table lists in-frame clones only, not all of them. The sample has 200,000 or so clones; nearly 90% are singletons.

The chain recombines TRBV3-1 (or the pseudogene TRBV3-2) with TRBJ2-1; D is unresolved. Sequencing used PBMCs or T cells enriched from blood (not recorded which). The sequence derives from a young man who had recovered from COVID-19. The CDR3, as DNA: TGTGCCAGCAGCCCTCCCTCCCGGGCCTACAATGAGCAGTTCTTC. It specifies CASSPPSRAYNEQFF.